Each of the 19 T cell receptor beta chains below was sequenced from the same sample in a study of T cell repertoires in cytomegalovirus infection. Each CDR3 protein gets one entry after TCRdb re-called the reads with MiXCR. The profile shows a few hundred thousand distinct CDR3 sequences, roughly 9.5% of them singletons. The sequenced sample consisted of PBMCs. These receptors originate from a human donor in good health (CMV status not recorded). Some clones in this sample may be carry-over from other donors' samples.

This clonotype has ten or more counts. The genes are TRBV20-1 and TRBJ1-5, with D possibly TRBD1 on 5 matching bases. CDR3 length: 14 residues. The germline V gene has CDR1 DFQATT and CDR2 SNEGSKA (reference sequence). V was pared by 7 bases and J by 0 bases, with 13 bases between. CDR3 nucleotides: TGCAGTGTACAGCCTCAGGGTAGCAATCAGCCCCAGCATTTT. Translated: CSVQPQGSNQPQHF.

This clonotype was seen ten or more times. This chain uses TRBV11-2 with TRBJ2-1, with D unclear. CDR1 SGHAT and CDR2 FQNNGV come from the germline V gene. V lost 0 bases, J lost 11 bases, and 11 bases lay in between. This CDR3 comprises 13 residues. CDR3 in amino acids: CASSLEPLKKQFF. The DNA of the CDR3 is TGTGCCAGCAGCTTAGAACCCTTAAAAAAGCAGTTCTTC.

Many counts were recorded for this clonotype. The J gene is TRBJ2-1, the V gene TRBV6-5; tentatively, D is TRBD2 (5 bases). The germline V gene has CDR1 MNHEY and CDR2 SVGAGI. Trimming took 2 bases from V and 4 from J, leaving 6 bases between them. The CDR3 length is 13 residues. The CDR3 region is CASSYREYNEQFF. The CDR3 nucleotides read TGTGCCAGCAGTTACCGGGAATACAATGAGCAGTTCTTC.

This chain links TRBV9 with TRBJ2-1; D perhaps matches TRBD2 (7 bases). The CDR3 is 16 residues long. Trimming took off 4 bases at V and 4 bases at J, with 18 bases between the two ends. From germline, CDR1 is SGDLS and CDR2 YYNGEE. CDR3 in amino acids: CASSPPSRGGYNEQFF. The CDR3 nucleotides read TGTGCCAGCAGCCCTCCGTCTAGGGGGGGTTACAATGAGCAGTTCTTC.

This clonotype was observed a handful of times. This chain links TRBV28 with TRBJ1-2, with 7 bases identical to TRBD1. Unmatched junction bases numbered 10, after V lost 6 bases and J lost 0 bases. Looked up from germline, CDR1 is MDHEN and CDR2 is SYDVKM. This CDR3 comprises 16 residues. The CDR3 DNA reads as TGTGCCAGCAGATCCCCGGGACAGCCCTCTAACTATGGCTACACCTTC. Translated: CASRSPGQPSNYGYTF.

This clonotype was picked up a small number of times. The chain recombines TRBV27 with TRBJ2-5; 8 nucleotides line up with TRBD2. V gave up 6 bases and J gave up 4 bases; unmatched junction bases: 7. The CDR3 totals 14 residues. CDR1 and CDR2 (germline): MNHEY, SMNVEV (reference sequence). This CDR3 is CASRTAGVGETQYF. CDR3 sequence (DNA): TGTGCCAGCAGAACAGCGGGAGTCGGAGAGACCCAGTACTTC.

This clonotype was seen repeatedly, ten times or more. The rearrangement joins TRBV6-1 to TRBJ2-5; TRBD1 matches 8 bases. V shed 6 bases and J 7 bases; nucleotides not matched to a gene: 16. The CDR3 consists of 16 residues. The V gene's germline CDR1 is MNHNS and CDR2 SASEGT. This CDR3 reads CASSALAGTGLSTQYF. The CDR3 nucleotides read TGTGCCAGCAGCGCCCTTGCCGGGACAGGTTTATCGACCCAGTACTTC.

This clonotype appeared many times. V and J are TRBV7-2 and TRBJ1-2; D remains unclear. V was clipped by 1 base and J by 2 bases, with 11 bases between them. CDR3 length: 15 amino acids. Germline V gives CDR1 SGHTA, CDR2 FQGNSA. DNA for the CDR3: TGTGCCAGCAGCTTAGGTCCGGGTGGGAACTATGGCTACACCTTC. This sequence encodes CASSLGPGGNYGYTF.

This chain joins TRBV12-3 or TRBV12-4 and TRBJ2-2; no clear D gene. This CDR3 spans 13 amino acids. Trimming stripped 3 bases from V and 5 bases from J, with 7 bases between. The CDR3 DNA reads TGTGCCAGCAGTTTCGGTCGAACCGGGGAGCTGTTTTTT. Translation gives CASSFGRTGELFF.

This clonotype has ten or more counts. The genes are TRBV7-2 and TRBJ2-3; D is possibly TRBD1 (6 bases). V lost 5 bases, J lost 2 bases, and 14 bases lay in between. The CDR3 covers 15 residues. CDR1 SGHTA and CDR2 FQGNSA come from the germline V gene. As DNA, the CDR3 is TGTGCCAGCAGCATAACACAGGGCCCCACAGATACGCAGTATTTT. Protein product: CASSITQGPTDTQYF. Full variable domain (missing parts from reference TRBV7-2 and TRBJ2-3): GAGVSQSPSNKVTEKGKDVELRCDPISGHTALYWYRQSLGQGLEFLIYFQGNSAPDKSGLPSDRFSAERTGGSVSTLTIQRTQQEDSAVYLCASSITQGPTDTQYFGPGTRLTVL.

This clonotype has ten or more counts. This chain connects TRBV7-6 to TRBJ2-7; 8 bases line up with TRBD1. Germline V gene sequence: CDR1 SGHVS, CDR2 FNYEAQ. V dropped 1 base and J dropped 3; count of bases not matched to a gene: 11. The CDR3 contains 17 residues. CDR3 sequence (DNA): TGTGCCAGCAGCTTAGGACAGGGGAAGAATAGGAACTACGAGCAGTACTTC. Protein product: CASSLGQGKNRNYEQYF.

There are a few counts of this clonotype. V is TRBV7-8 and J is TRBJ2-5; TRBD2 agrees at 9 bases. CDR1 is SGHVS, CDR2 FQNEAQ, per germline. The V gene end was trimmed by 3 bases and the J gene end by 1 base; junction bases not matched to a gene: 6. This CDR3 region has 16 residues. CDR3 nucleotide sequence: TGTGCCAGCAGCTTTAGGCTAGCGGGGCGCCAAGAGACCCAGTACTTC. As protein: CASSFRLAGRQETQYF.

This clonotype was counted many times. V and J are TRBV12-3 or TRBV12-4 and TRBJ1-4; D unresolved. The CDR3 covers 13 residues. V was trimmed by 3 bases and J by 2 bases, leaving 4 bases between them. The CDR3 loop reads CASSFYTNEKLFF. The CDR3 DNA is TGTGCCAGCAGTTTTTATACTAATGAAAAACTGTTTTTT.

V is TRBV19 and J is TRBJ2-5, with D perhaps matching TRBD1 (6 bases). Germline V gives CDR1 LNHDA, CDR2 SQIVND (reference sequence). The germline V and J ends were trimmed by 6 bases and 5 bases, with 10 bases remaining between them. There are 12 residues in the CDR3. The CDR3 sequence is CASRNRAETQYF. For the CDR3, the DNA is TGTGCCAGTAGGAACAGGGCTGAGACCCAGTACTTC.

This clonotype appeared a few times. This chain uses TRBV12-3 or TRBV12-4 with TRBJ2-5; no clear D. Trimming took off 3 bases at V and 3 bases at J, with 8 bases between the two ends. The CDR3 loop spans 13 amino acids. The CDR3 nucleotides read TGTGCCAGCAGTTTGGTGCGAAAAGAGACCCAGTACTTC. This gives the protein CASSLVRKETQYF.

This clonotype was found a few times. V gene TRBV6-2 or TRBV6-3 combines with J gene TRBJ2-7, with 10 bases lining up with TRBD2. CDR1 and CDR2 from the germline V gene are MNHEY and SVGEGT. The CDR3 sequence is 15 residues long. The V and J ends lost 7 bases and 0 bases, in that order; junction bases with no gene match: 6. In DNA, the CDR3 is TGTGCCAGCAATAGCGGGGGGAAAAGCTCCTACGAGCAGTACTTC. It yields the protein CASNSGGKSSYEQYF.

This clonotype was counted only a few times. V usage is TRBV7-6 and J usage is TRBJ2-3, with D perhaps matching TRBD1 (5 bases). Germline lookup yields CDR1 SGHVS and CDR2 FNYEAQ. Trimming pared 1 base from V and 3 bases from J, leaving 14 bases between. The CDR3 has 16 residues. DNA for the CDR3: TGTGCCAGCAGCTTAGTGGTAGGGCAGGGAACAGATACGCAGTATTTT. Translation gives CASSLVVGQGTDTQYF. Full variable domain (rest looked up from reference TRBV7-6 and TRBJ2-3): GAGVSQSPRYKVTKRGQDVALRCDPISGHVSLYWYRQALGQGPEFLTYFNYEAQQDKSGLPNDRFSAERPEGSISTLTIQRTEQRDSAMYRCASSLVVGQGTDTQYFGPGTRLTVL.

This clonotype was seen many times. Here the CDR3 reads CASSAADRTSGNTIYF. The DNA for the CDR3 is TGTGCCAGCAGTGCGGCGGACCGAACCTCTGGAAACACCATATATTTT. The chain carries TRBV12-3 or TRBV12-4 and TRBJ1-3; unclear D gene. V dropped 5 bases and J dropped 0 bases, with 14 bases sitting between them. The length of the CDR3 is 16 residues.

The rearrangement uses TRBV12-3 or TRBV12-4 and TRBJ2-3, with D perhaps given as TRBD1 or TRBD2 (5 bases each). V shed 2 bases and J shed 7 bases, with 16 bases lying between them. CDR3 length: 15 residues. The CDR3: CASSLTGDPLNTQYF. Written as DNA, the CDR3 is TGTGCCAGCAGTTTAACCGGGGACCCACTTAATACGCAGTATTTT.